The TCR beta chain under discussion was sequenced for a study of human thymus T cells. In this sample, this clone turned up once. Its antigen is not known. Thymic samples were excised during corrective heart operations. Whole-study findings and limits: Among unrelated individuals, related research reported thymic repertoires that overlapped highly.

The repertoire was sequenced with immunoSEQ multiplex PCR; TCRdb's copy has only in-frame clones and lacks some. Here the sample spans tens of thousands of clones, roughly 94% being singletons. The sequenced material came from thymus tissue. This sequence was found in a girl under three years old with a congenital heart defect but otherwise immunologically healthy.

The CDR3 region has the DNA TGTGCCAGCAGCTTAGGTAGGAGAGGACTAGACTACGAGCAGTACTTC. Amino acid sequence: CASSLGRRGLDYEQYF. The chain uses TRBV11-2 and TRBJ2-7, with 7 bases fitting TRBD2. CDR1 is SGHAT and CDR2 is FQNNGV in the germline V gene. The CDR3 spans 16 residues. V gave up 1 base and J gave up 3 bases; unmatched junction bases: 9.